The clone carrying this T cell receptor beta chain appeared a few times. This CDR3 has 14 residues. Germline assignment: CDR1 MNHNS and CDR2 SASEGT. The trim removed 6 bases at V and 8 bases at J, leaving 6 bases unmatched. TCRdb reprocessed the 5' RACE reads via MiXCR and lists one record per CDR3 protein. The data show 55,000 or so distinct CDR3 sequences, around 21% seen once. Cells sorted as Tregs were CD4+, CD25+ and CD127-/low. The sequence derives from a female donor with breast cancer. The chain couples TRBV6-1 to TRBJ2-4; 11 nucleotides agree with TRBD2. Sequenced input: tumor-infiltrating Tregs sorted from the breast tumor. CDR3 sequence: CASRPTSGVDIQYF. CDR3 coding DNA: TGTGCCAGCAGGCCGACTAGCGGGGTTGACATTCAGTACTTC.